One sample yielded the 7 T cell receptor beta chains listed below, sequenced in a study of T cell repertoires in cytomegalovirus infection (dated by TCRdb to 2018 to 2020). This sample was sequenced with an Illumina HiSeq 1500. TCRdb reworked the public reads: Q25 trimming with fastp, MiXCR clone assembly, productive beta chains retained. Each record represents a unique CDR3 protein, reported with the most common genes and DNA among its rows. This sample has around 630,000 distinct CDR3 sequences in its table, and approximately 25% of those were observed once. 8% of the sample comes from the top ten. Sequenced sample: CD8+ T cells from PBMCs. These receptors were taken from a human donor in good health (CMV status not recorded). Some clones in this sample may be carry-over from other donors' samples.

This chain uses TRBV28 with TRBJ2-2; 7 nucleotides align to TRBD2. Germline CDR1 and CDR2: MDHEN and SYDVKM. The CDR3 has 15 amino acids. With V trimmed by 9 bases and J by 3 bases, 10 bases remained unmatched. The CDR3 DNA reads TGTGCCAGTCAAGGTCGGACTAGGGACACCGGGGAGCTGTTTTTT. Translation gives CASQGRTRDTGELFF.

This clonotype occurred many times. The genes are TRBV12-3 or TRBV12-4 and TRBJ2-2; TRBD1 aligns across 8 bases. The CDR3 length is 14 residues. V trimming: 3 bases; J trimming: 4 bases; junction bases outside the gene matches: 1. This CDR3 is CASSFTGGTGELFF. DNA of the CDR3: TGTGCCAGCAGTTTTACAGGGGGCACCGGGGAGCTGTTTTTT.

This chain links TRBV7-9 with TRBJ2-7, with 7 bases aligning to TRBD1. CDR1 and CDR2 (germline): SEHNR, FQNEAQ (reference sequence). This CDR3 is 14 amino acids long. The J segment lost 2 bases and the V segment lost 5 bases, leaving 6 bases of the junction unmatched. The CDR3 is CASSQKTGPYEQYF. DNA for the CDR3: TGTGCCAGCAGCCAGAAGACAGGGCCCTACGAGCAGTACTTC.

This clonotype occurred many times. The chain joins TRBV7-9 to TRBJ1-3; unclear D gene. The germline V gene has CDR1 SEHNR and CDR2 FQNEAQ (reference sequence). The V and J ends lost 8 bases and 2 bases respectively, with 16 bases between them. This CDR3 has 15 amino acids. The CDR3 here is CASRPKEVAGNTIYF. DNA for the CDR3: TGTGCCAGCCGACCAAAGGAGGTCGCTGGAAACACCATATATTTT.

CDR3: CASSTTGTGDNYGYTF. The DNA for the CDR3 is TGTGCCAGCAGTACAACCGGGACAGGTGATAACTATGGCTACACCTTC. This chain uses TRBV6-6 with TRBJ1-2, with 8 bases that match TRBD1. Germline V gives CDR1 MNHNY, CDR2 SVGAGI (reference sequence). CDR3 length: 16 residues. The junction had 9 bases not matched to a gene; V was cut back by 5 bases and J by 1 base.

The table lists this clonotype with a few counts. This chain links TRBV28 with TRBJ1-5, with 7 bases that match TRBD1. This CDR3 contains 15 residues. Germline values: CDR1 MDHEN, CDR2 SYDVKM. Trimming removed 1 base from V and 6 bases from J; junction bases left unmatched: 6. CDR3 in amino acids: CASSLFRTGGQPQHF. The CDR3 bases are TGTGCCAGCAGTTTATTCCGGACAGGAGGTCAGCCCCAGCATTTT.

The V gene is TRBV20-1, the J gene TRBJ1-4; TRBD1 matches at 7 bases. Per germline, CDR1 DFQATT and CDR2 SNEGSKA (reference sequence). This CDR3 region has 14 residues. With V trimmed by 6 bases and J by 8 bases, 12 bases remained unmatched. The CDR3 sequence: CSAPTGVGKEKLFF. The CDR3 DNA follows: TGCAGTGCCCCAACAGGGGTCGGAAAGGAAAAACTGTTTTTT.